These 20 T cell receptor beta chains were all obtained from the same sample, sequenced in a study of T cells expressing NK-cell markers. TCRdb processed the 5' RACE reads again and assigns one entry to each CDR3 protein, with no DNA. This listing includes roughly 450,000 distinct CDR3 sequences. The sample comprised blood T cells: a sorted CD56 or NKG2C T cell subset, CD4+ or CD8+ T cells, or bulk PBMC T cells (not recorded which). The receptor source for this set is a woman aged 45 to 65 in good health.

This chain connects TRBV12-3 or TRBV12-4 to TRBJ2-2; TCRdb calls TRBD1, which cannot be checked without DNA. There are 16 residues in the CDR3. The CDR3 loop reads CASSLGTGISTGELFF.

The CDR3 is CAWSVGRLGETQYF. The J gene is TRBJ2-5, the V gene TRBV30; TCRdb names TRBD2, which stays unverified in the absence of DNA. The CDR3 covers 14 residues. CDR1 and CDR2 (germline): GTSNPN, SVGIG (reference sequence).

The chain couples TRBV7-2 to TRBJ2-1; TCRdb returns TRBD2, unconfirmable since there is no DNA. Germline V gene lookup returns CDR1 SGHTA and CDR2 FQGNSA. This CDR3 contains 16 residues. CDR3 amino acids: CASSTGLAGGYNEQFF.

The rearrangement joins TRBV5-1 to TRBJ2-5; TCRdb proposes TRBD1, but this gene call is untestable without DNA. CDR1 and CDR2 from the germline V gene are SGHRS and YFSETQ. The CDR3 is 19 residues long. CDR3 region: CASSLFFRLRDLKGETQYF.

V gene TRBV20-1 combines with J gene TRBJ2-3; the TCRdb D gene call, TRBD2, has no DNA to confirm it. This CDR3 contains 15 residues. From germline, CDR1 is DFQATT and CDR2 SNEGSKA (reference sequence). CDR3 sequence reads: CSASAVGQVSDTQYF.

This sequence joins TRBV3-1 and TRBJ2-1; with no DNA, the TCRdb D assignment of TRBD2 cannot be verified. Germline V gives CDR1 LGHDT, CDR2 YNNKEL (reference sequence). This CDR3 is built from 17 residues. The CDR3 here is CASSQGGLAGVVGEQFF.

This chain links TRBV24-1 with TRBJ1-2. The CDR3 totals 14 residues. Germline V gene lookup returns CDR1 KGHDR and CDR2 SFDVKD. CDR3: CATSDFKRDYGYTF.

The chain joins TRBV3-1 to TRBJ2-2; TCRdb picks TRBD1, but there is no DNA to check that call. Germline values: CDR1 LGHDT, CDR2 YNNKEL (reference sequence). This CDR3 has 16 residues. This chain's CDR3 is CASSDKGTGITGELFF.

This rearrangement joins TRBV20-1 to TRBJ2-5; TCRdb calls TRBD1, which cannot be checked without DNA. This CDR3 region has 16 residues. Per germline, CDR1 DFQATT and CDR2 SNEGSKA (reference sequence). CDR3 sequence reads: CSARDRPPRGQETQYF.

CDR3 sequence: CASSLVPGASGNTGELFF. This chain joins TRBV7-2 and TRBJ2-2; TCRdb calls TRBD2, which cannot be checked without DNA. CDR1 and CDR2 (germline): SGHTA, FQGNSA. This CDR3 has 18 amino acids.

V usage is TRBV4-1 and J usage is TRBJ2-5. The CDR3 covers 14 residues. CDR1 MGHRA and CDR2 YSYEKL come from the germline V gene. CDR3 amino acids: CASSQIRQEETQYF.

The chain couples TRBV9 to TRBJ2-1; the D call from TCRdb, TRBD2, cannot be confirmed without DNA. The CDR3 loop spans 16 amino acids. The germline CDR1 and CDR2 sequences are SGDLS and YYNGEE. This CDR3 reads CASSVTGLAHYNEQFF. The full variable domain, its missing parts supplied by reference TRBV9 and TRBJ2-1, is DSGVTQTPKHLITATGQRVTLRCSPRSGDLSVYWYQQSLDQGLQFLIQYYNGEERAKGNILERFSAQQFPDLHSELNLSSLELGDSALYFCASSVTGLAHYNEQFFGPGTRLTVL.

V is TRBV9 and J is TRBJ2-3; absent DNA, TCRdb's TRBD2 call cannot be checked. Germline V CDR1 and CDR2: SGDLS, YYNGEE. The CDR3 runs to 16 residues. The CDR3 here is CASSGLAGGFPDTQYF.

V and J are TRBV7-2 and TRBJ2-1; TCRdb's D call, TRBD2, is unchecked because there is no DNA. From germline, CDR1 is SGHTA and CDR2 FQGNSA. CDR3 length: 15 amino acids. The CDR3 is CASSLASGRVHEQFF. Complete variable domain (other parts from reference TRBV7-2 and TRBJ2-1): GAGVSQSPSNKVTEKGKDVELRCDPISGHTALYWYRQSLGQGLEFLIYFQGNSAPDKSGLPSDRFSAERTGGSVSTLTIQRTQQEDSAVYLCASSLASGRVHEQFFGPGTRLTVL.

The rearrangement uses TRBV29-1 and TRBJ2-5; TCRdb's assignment of TRBD2 cannot be checked, as there is no DNA. The germline CDR1 and CDR2 sequences are SQVTM and ANQGSEA. There are 13 residues in the CDR3. Here the CDR3 reads CSASGSMGETQYF.

The chain carries TRBV15 and TRBJ1-1; lacking DNA, the TRBD1 call made by TCRdb goes unchecked. From germline, CDR1 is LNHNV and CDR2 YYDKDF (reference sequence). There are 15 residues in the CDR3. The CDR3 loop is CATSRDRGRSTEAFF. Using reference TRBV15 and TRBJ1-1 for the parts outside the CDR3, the full variable domain is DAMVIQNPRYQVTQFGKPVTLSCSQTLNHNVMYWYQQKSSQAPKLLFHYYDKDFNNEADTPDNFQSRRPNTSFCFLDIRSPGLGDTAMYLCATSRDRGRSTEAFFGQGTRLTVV.

This sequence joins TRBV7-8 and TRBJ1-3; TCRdb reports TRBD1, a call that lacks DNA to check it against. CDR1 is SGHVS and CDR2 is FQNEAQ in the germline V gene. The CDR3 is made up of 14 amino acids. The CDR3 loop reads CASSPGNSGNTIYF.

CDR3: CATPQGFSQETQYF. The chain uses TRBV2 and TRBJ2-5; TCRdb proposes TRBD2, but this gene call is untestable without DNA. The CDR3 is 14 residues long. Germline V gene data show CDR1 as SNHLY and CDR2 as FYNNEI.

V is TRBV7-9 and J is TRBJ2-1; TCRdb proposes TRBD2, but this gene call is untestable without DNA. The CDR3 runs to 15 residues. CDR1 is SEHNR, CDR2 FQNEAQ, per germline (reference sequence). CDR3 residues: CASSFGRKTYNEQFF.

V is TRBV2 and J is TRBJ1-5. The CDR3 is 12 amino acids. CDR1 is SNHLY, CDR2 FYNNEI, per germline. CDR3 amino acids: CARGTANQPQHF.